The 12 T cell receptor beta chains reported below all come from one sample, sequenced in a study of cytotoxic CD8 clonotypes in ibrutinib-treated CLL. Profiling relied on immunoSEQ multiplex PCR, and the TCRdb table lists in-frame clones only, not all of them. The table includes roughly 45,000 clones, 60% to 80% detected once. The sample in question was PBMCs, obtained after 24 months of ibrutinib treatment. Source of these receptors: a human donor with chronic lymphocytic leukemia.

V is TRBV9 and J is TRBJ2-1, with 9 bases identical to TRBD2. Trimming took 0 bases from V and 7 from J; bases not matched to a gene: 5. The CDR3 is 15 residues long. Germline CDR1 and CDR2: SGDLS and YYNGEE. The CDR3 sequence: CASSVVAGGPNEQFF. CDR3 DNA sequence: TGTGCCAGCAGCGTAGTGGCGGGAGGGCCGAATGAGCAGTTCTTC. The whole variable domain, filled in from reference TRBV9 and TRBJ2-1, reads DSGVTQTPKHLITATGQRVTLRCSPRSGDLSVYWYQQSLDQGLQFLIQYYNGEERAKGNILERFSAQQFPDLHSELNLSSLELGDSALYFCASSVVAGGPNEQFFGPGTRLTVL.

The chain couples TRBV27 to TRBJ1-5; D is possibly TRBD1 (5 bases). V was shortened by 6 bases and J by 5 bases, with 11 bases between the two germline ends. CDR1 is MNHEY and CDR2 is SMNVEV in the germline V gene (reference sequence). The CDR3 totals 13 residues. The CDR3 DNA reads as TGTGCCAGCAGGAGGAGAGGGGATCAGCCCCAGCATTTT. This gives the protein CASRRRGDQPQHF.

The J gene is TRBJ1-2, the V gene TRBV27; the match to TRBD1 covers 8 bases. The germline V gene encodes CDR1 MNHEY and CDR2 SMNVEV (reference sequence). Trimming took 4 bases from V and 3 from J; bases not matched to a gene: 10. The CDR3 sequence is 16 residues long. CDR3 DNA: TGTGCCAGCAGTTCATCCAGACAGGGGTACGACTATGGCTACACCTTC. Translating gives CASSSSRQGYDYGYTF.

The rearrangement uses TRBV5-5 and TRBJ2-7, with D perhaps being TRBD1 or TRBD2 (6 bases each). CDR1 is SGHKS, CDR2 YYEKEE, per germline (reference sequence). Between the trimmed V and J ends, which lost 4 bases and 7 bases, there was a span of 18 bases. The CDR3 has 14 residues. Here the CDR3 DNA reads TGTGCCAGCAGCCCTCTCCCAGTAGGGGGGGAGCAGTACTTC. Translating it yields CASSPLPVGGEQYF.

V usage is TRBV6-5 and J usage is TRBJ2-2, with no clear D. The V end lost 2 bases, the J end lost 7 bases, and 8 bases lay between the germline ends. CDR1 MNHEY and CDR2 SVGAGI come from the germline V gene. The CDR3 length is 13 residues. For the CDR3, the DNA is TGTGCCAGCAGTTACCGGTCCGTCGGGGAGCTGTTTTTT. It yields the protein CASSYRSVGELFF.

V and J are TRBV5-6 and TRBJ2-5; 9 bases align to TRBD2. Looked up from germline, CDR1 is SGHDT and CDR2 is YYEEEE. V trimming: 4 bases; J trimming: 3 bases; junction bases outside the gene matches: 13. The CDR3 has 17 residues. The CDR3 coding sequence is TGTGCCAGCAGCATCGATAGCGGGAGCGGCCGAAAAGAGACCCAGTACTTC. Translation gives CASSIDSGSGRKETQYF.

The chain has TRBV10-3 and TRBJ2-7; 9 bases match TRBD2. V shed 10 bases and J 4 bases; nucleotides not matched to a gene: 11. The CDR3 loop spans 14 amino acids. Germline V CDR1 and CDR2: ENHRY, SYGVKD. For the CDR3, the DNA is TGTGCCACCCTATTCCTAGCGGGATCTTACGAGCAGTACTTC. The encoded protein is CATLFLAGSYEQYF.

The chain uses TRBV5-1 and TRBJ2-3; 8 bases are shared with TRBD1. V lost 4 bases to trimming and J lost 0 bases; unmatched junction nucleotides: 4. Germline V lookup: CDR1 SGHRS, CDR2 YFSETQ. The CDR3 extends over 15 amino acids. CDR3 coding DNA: TGCGCCAGCAGCGTCGGGGACAGGAGCACAGATACGCAGTATTTT. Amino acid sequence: CASSVGDRSTDTQYF.

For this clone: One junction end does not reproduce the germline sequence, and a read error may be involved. The CDR3 reads CASSFGQGDTYEQYF. The CDR3 DNA is TGTGCTAGCAGCTTTGGACAGGGGGACACCTACGAGCAGTACTTC. The V call is TRBV2, the J call TRBJ2-7; 10 positions match TRBD1. The germline V gene has CDR1 SNHLY and CDR2 FYNNEI. This CDR3 is 15 amino acids long. The full variable domain, completed using reference TRBV2 and TRBJ2-7, is EPEVTQTPSHQVTQMGQEVILRCVPISNHLYFYWYRQILGQKVEFLVSFYNNEISEKSEIFDDQFSVERPDGSNFTLKIRSTKLEDSAMYFCASSFGQGDTYEQYFGPGTRLTVT.

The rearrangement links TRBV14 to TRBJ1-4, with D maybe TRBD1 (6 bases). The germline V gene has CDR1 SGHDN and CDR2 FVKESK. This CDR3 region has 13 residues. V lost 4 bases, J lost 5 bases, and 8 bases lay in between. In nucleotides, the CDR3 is TGTGCCAGCAGCCTACAGGGAAATGAAAAACTGTTTTTT. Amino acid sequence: CASSLQGNEKLFF.

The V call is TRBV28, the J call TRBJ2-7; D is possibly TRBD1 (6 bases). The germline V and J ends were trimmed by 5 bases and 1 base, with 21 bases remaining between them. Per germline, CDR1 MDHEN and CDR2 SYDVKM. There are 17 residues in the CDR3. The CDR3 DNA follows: TGTGCCAGCAGTGTCACAGGGATCGACTTTTTATCCTACGAGCAGTACTTC. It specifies CASSVTGIDFLSYEQYF.

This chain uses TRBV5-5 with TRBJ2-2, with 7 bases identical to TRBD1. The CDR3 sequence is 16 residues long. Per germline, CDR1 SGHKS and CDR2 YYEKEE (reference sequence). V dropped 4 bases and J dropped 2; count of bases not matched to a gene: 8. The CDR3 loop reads CASSLMTGRNTGELFF. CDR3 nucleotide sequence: TGTGCCAGCAGCCTGATGACAGGGAGAAACACCGGGGAGCTGTTTTTT.